The clone carrying this TCR beta chain was seen a handful of times. What it recognizes is unknown. Time point: newly diagnosed GD, antithyroid drugs for less than 3 months. PBMCs were the source of the RNA used for TCR sequencing. This record comes from a study of regulatory T cells in long-lasting Graves disease. Study-wide points: Patients with persistent disease showed a bias toward TRBV28, TRBJ1-2 and TRBJ2-5.

CDR3 regions were amplified by Arm-PCR using iRepertoire HTBI primers to build TCR beta libraries. One entry per CDR3 protein results from TCRdb running MiXCR on the multiplex PCR reads. This table holds hundreds of thousands of distinct CDR3 sequences, roughly 16% found once. The CDR3 contains 17 residues. The germline CDR1 and CDR2 sequences are SEHNR and FQNEAQ (reference sequence). V shed 8 bases and J 4 bases; nucleotides not matched to a gene: 13. These same data were also listed under a study on T cells in Graves' hyperthyroidism and ophthalmopathy. In that study: Among thyroid clonotypes expanded above 0.001, most also appeared in blood.

The starting material was peripheral blood mononuclear cells (PBMCs), obtained at new diagnosis, from a patient treated with antithyroid drugs. The sequence came from a woman aged 40 to 65 with Graves disease. This sequence joins TRBV7-9 and TRBJ2-2; 10 positions match TRBD1. CDR3 coding DNA: TGTGCCAGCCGGGGGACAGGGGTTGCCAAGACCACCGGGGAGCTGTTTTTT. It translates to CASRGTGVAKTTGELFF.